Following are 8 T cell receptor beta chains from one sample sequenced in a study of T cell responses to AZD1222 COVID-19 vaccine. TCRdb's copy holds only in-frame clones and misses some; the assay was immunoSEQ multiplex PCR. The table shows roughly 160,000 clones, with 92% occurring only once. The material was peripheral blood, obtained 28 days after the second AZD1222 dose. These receptors were obtained from an adult who received the AZD1222 COVID-19 vaccine.

The chain joins TRBV5-1 to TRBJ2-1; tentatively, D is TRBD2 (5 bases). The germline CDR1 and CDR2 sequences are SGHRS and YFSETQ. V dropped 4 bases and J dropped 10 bases, with 12 bases sitting between them. This CDR3 is built from 12 residues. CDR3 sequence reads: CASSPGLQEQFF. CDR3 sequence (DNA): TGCGCCAGCAGCCCCGGACTTCAGGAGCAGTTCTTC.

The chain is built from TRBV7-2 and TRBJ1-1; possibly TRBD1 for D (5 bases). The CDR3 extends over 16 amino acids. Germline CDR1 SGHTA, CDR2 FQGNSA. Trimming left V 3 bases short and J 0 bases short, with 14 bases between. The CDR3 loop is CASSLRGLGMNTEAFF. CDR3 bases: TGTGCCAGCAGCTTGAGGGGTCTCGGGATGAACACTGAAGCTTTCTTT.

The V gene is TRBV5-6, the J gene TRBJ2-1; D ambiguous. This CDR3 comprises 14 residues. The germline gives CDR1 SGHDT, CDR2 YYEEEE. Trimming pared 0 bases from V and 0 bases from J, leaving 4 bases between. The CDR3 nucleotides read TGTGCCAGCAGCTTGGACAGCTCCTACAATGAGCAGTTCTTC. It specifies CASSLDSSYNEQFF.

The rearrangement links TRBV4-3 to TRBJ1-3, with D possibly TRBD1 on 6 matching bases. The V end lost 0 bases, the J end lost 4 bases, and 19 bases lay between the germline ends. The CDR3 length is 18 residues. Germline values: CDR1 LGHNA, CDR2 YSLEER. CDR3 in amino acids: CASSQDSSGGATGNTIYF. The DNA of the CDR3 is TGCGCCAGCAGCCAAGATAGCAGTGGGGGGGCGACCGGAAACACCATATATTTT.

V usage is TRBV28 and J usage is TRBJ1-2, with D hard to call. Looked up from germline, CDR1 is MDHEN and CDR2 is SYDVKM. The CDR3 extends over 13 amino acids. With 7 bases removed from V and 0 bases from J, the gap between germline ends came to 9 bases. CDR3 loop: CASTFRANYGYTF. DNA for the CDR3: TGTGCCAGCACCTTTAGAGCTAACTATGGCTACACCTTC.

The chain recombines TRBV5-1 with TRBJ1-1; D is possibly TRBD1 (5 bases). The germline V and J ends were trimmed by 4 bases and 10 bases, with 14 bases remaining between them. The CDR3 has 12 amino acids. Germline V gene lookup returns CDR1 SGHRS and CDR2 YFSETQ. The CDR3 region has the DNA TGCGCCAGCAGCCCGCAGGGCCGAGGAGCTTTCTTT. It translates to CASSPQGRGAFF.

The CDR3 reads CASSQDGRGIGYGYTF. CDR3 DNA: TGCGCCAGCAGCCAAGATGGCAGGGGCATAGGCTATGGCTACACCTTC. The chain combines TRBV4-3 with TRBJ1-2; D is possibly TRBD1 (6 bases). This CDR3 is 16 amino acids long. V was cut by 0 bases and J by 4 bases, with 15 bases left in between. CDR1 is LGHNA, CDR2 YSLEER, per germline.

The chain recombines TRBV7-9 with TRBJ2-3; weak D call: TRBD2 (5 bases). Germline V gene lookup returns CDR1 SEHNR and CDR2 FQNEAQ (reference sequence). Trimming removed 2 bases at V and 5 bases at J, with 11 bases between. The CDR3 contains 14 residues. CDR3 sequence (DNA): TGTGCCAGCAGCTTACTGGGAGCCGGAGATACGCAGTATTTT. Translating gives CASSLLGAGDTQYF.